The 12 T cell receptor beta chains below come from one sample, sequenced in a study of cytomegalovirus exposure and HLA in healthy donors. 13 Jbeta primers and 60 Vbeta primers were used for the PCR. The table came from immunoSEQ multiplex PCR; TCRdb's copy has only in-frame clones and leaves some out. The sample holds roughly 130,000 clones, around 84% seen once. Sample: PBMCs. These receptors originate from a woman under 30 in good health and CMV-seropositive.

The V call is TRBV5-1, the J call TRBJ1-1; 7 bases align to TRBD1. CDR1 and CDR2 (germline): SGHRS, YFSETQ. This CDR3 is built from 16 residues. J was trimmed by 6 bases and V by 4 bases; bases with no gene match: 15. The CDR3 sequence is CASSKGPETGVAEAFF. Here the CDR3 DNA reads TGCGCCAGCAGCAAGGGGCCAGAAACAGGGGTTGCTGAAGCTTTCTTT.

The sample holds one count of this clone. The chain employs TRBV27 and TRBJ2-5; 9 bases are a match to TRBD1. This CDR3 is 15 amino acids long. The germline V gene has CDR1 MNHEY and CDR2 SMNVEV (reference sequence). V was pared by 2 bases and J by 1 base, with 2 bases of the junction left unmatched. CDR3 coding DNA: TGTGCCAGCAGTTTAAAGGGACAGGGCCAAGAGACCCAGTACTTC. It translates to CASSLKGQGQETQYF.

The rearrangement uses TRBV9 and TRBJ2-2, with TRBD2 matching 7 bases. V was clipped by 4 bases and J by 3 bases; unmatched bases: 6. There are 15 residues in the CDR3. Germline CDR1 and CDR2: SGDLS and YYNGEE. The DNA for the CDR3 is TGTGCCAGCAGCACGGACGGGGGGTACACCGGGGAGCTGTTTTTT. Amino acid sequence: CASSTDGGYTGELFF.

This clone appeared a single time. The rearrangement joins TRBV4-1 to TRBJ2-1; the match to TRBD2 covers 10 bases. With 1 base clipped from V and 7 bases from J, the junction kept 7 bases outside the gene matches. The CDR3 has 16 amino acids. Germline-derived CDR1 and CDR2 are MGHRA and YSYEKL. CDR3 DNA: TGCGCCAGCAGCCAAGTGAGCGGGGGGGCTTGGAATGAGCAGTTCTTC. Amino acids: CASSQVSGGAWNEQFF.

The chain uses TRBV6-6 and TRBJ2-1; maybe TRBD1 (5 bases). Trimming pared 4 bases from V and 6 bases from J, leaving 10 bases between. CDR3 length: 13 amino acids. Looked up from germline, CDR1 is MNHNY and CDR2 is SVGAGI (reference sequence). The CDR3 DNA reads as TGTGCCAGCAGTTCCGGACAAACCAATGAGCAGTTCTTC. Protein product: CASSSGQTNEQFF.

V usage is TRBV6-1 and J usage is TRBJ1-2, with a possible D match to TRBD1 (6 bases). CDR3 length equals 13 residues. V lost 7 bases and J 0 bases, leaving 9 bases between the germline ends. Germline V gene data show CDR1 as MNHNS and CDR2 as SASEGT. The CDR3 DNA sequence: TGTGCCAGCACCGGACAGTCTAACTATGGCTACACCTTC. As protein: CASTGQSNYGYTF.

The CDR3 sequence is CASRDDRFEQFF. CDR3 DNA: TGTGCCAGCAGGGATGACAGATTTGAGCAGTTCTTC. V usage is TRBV27 and J usage is TRBJ2-1, with D possibly matching TRBD1 (5 bases). Germline values: CDR1 MNHEY, CDR2 SMNVEV (reference sequence). Trimming shortened V by 6 bases and J by 9 bases, and 12 bases separated the two germline ends. There are 12 residues in the CDR3.

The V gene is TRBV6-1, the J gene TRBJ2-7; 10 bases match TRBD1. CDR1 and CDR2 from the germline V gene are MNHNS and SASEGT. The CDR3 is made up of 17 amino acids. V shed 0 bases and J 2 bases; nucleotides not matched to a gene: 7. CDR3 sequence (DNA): TGTGCCAGCAGTGAAGCGAGGGGACAGGGGACCCCCTACGAGCAGTACTTC. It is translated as CASSEARGQGTPYEQYF.

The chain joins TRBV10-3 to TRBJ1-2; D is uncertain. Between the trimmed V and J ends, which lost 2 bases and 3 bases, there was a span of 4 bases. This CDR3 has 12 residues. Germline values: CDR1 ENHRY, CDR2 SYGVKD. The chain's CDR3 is CAISEEYYGYTF. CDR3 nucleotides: TGTGCCATCAGTGAGGAGTACTATGGCTACACCTTC.

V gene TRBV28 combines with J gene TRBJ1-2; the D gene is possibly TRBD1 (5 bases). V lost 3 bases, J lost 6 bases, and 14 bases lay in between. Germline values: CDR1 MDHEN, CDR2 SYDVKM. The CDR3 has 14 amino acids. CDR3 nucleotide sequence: TGTGCCAGCAGTTTTCAGGGCAGGGCTAATGGCTACACCTTC. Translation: CASSFQGRANGYTF.

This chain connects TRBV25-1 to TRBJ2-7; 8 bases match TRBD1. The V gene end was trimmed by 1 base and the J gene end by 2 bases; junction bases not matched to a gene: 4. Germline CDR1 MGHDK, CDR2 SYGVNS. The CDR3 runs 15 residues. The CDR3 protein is CASSESTGGPYEQYF. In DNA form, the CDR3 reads TGTGCCAGCAGTGAATCAACAGGGGGACCCTACGAGCAGTACTTC.

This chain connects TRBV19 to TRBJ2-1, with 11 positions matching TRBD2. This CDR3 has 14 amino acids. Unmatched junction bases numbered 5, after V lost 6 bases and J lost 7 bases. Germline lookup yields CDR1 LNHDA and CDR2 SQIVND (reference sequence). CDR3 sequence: CASRELAGGNEQFF. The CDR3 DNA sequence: TGTGCCAGTAGGGAGCTAGCGGGGGGAAATGAGCAGTTCTTC.